The entry below gives a single T cell receptor beta chain sequence along with its context. The data derive from a study of CD8+ T cells in alopecia areata. CD4+ lymphocytes from a handful of patients underwent sorting into CD25+CD127- populations. Sorting from PBMCs produced CD4+ and CD8+ T cells. The authors extracted RNA and reverse transcribed it into cDNA as the sequencing template. The protocol was immunoSEQ multiplex PCR, while the TCRdb copy is restricted to in-frame clones and leaves out a portion. The table records some 20,000 clones, roughly 62% of them present only once. Germline assignment: CDR1 SGDLS and CDR2 YYNGEE. The CDR3 length is 13 residues. The ends were cut back, 0 bases at V and 4 bases at J, with 5 bases in the middle.

The chain employs TRBV9 and TRBJ2-1; D not resolved. Sequencing was performed on CD4+ Tregs sorted from blood. The sequence came from a human donor with alopecia areata. This CDR3 is CASSVGRYNEQFF. CDR3 nucleotide sequence: TGTGCCAGCAGCGTAGGACGGTACAATGAGCAGTTCTTC.